This T cell receptor beta chain was captured by sequencing in a study of T cell responses to AZD1222 COVID-19 vaccine. Study details: Second-dose recipients at about 4 or about 12 weeks were treated as one pooled group.

Study results and caveats: Only after the peak T cell response were repertoires sampled. Only a handful of AZD1222 recipients, more than five in all, had baseline seropositivity. Clonal diversity was possibly underestimated; the donors were predominantly white British and more often female.

Here immunoSEQ multiplex PCR was the method, and the copy in TCRdb shows in-frame clones only, minus some. The sample carries around 110,000 clones, 90% to 95% recorded once. Details on this clone: The antigen is undetermined.

The receptor was isolated from an adult in good health. The starting material was peripheral blood, obtained on day 0 of AZD1222 vaccination.

The CDR3 DNA sequence: TGCGCCAGCAGCTTGAACCCCGCCTCTGGGGCCAACGTCCTGACTTTC. Protein product: CASSLNPASGANVLTF. The chain combines TRBV5-1 with TRBJ2-6, with D unclear. The germline V gene has CDR1 SGHRS and CDR2 YFSETQ. The CDR3 loop spans 16 amino acids. Deletions cut 1 base from V and 0 bases from J, with 8 bases between.